What follows are 29 T cell receptor beta chains derived from one specimen sequenced in a study of cytomegalovirus exposure and HLA in healthy donors (dated by TCRdb to 2016 to 2017). Library preparation employed the immunoSEQ multiplex PCR assay. For the multiplex PCR, a mixture combining 60 forward primers for TCR Vbeta segments and 13 reverse primers for TCR Jbeta segments was used. TCRdb took over this immuneACCESS table, retaining in-frame rearrangements with V and J assigned. Such tables are incomplete; in checked studies, under half of the missing clones stem from an unresolved V gene, and the remainder is unexplained. The sample includes fewer than 40,000 clones, with about 60% observed a single time. Of the sample, about a fifth is held by the ten largest clones. Sequenced: PBMCs. These receptors all come from a man aged 45-65 years in good health and CMV-seropositive.

This clone was counted between two and nine times. The genes are TRBV5-1 and TRBJ2-1, with TRBD2 matching over 16 bases. With V trimmed by 4 bases and J by 7 bases, 8 bases remained unmatched. This CDR3 has 17 residues. CDR1 is SGHRS and CDR2 is YFSETQ in the germline V gene. DNA of the CDR3: TGCGCCAGCAGCATGGGACTAGCGGGAGGGACGGGAAATGAGCAGTTCTTC. It codes for CASSMGLAGGTGNEQFF.

This sequence joins TRBV5-1 and TRBJ2-1; D perhaps matches TRBD2 (6 bases). V was clipped by 2 bases and J by 5 bases, with 11 bases between them. CDR1 and CDR2 (germline): SGHRS, YFSETQ. The CDR3 length is 14 residues. CDR3 nucleotide sequence: TGCGCCAGCAGCTTAAGGGCTAGCGACAATGAGCAGTTCTTC. Residues: CASSLRASDNEQFF.

This chain joins TRBV2 and TRBJ1-2, with unresolved D. CDR1 and CDR2 from the germline V gene are SNHLY and FYNNEI. The CDR3 is 11 amino acids. V dropped 4 bases and J dropped 5 bases, with 5 bases sitting between them. The CDR3 bases are TGTGCCAGCAGTGCAGGATATGGCTACACCTTC. It encodes CASSAGYGYTF.

The rearrangement uses TRBV29-1 and TRBJ2-3, with D unresolved. The V and J ends lost 4 bases and 5 bases respectively, with 10 bases between them. This CDR3 is 12 amino acids long. Germline V lookup: CDR1 SQVTM, CDR2 ANQGSEA. The CDR3 here is CSVAPSQDTQYF. CDR3 coding DNA: TGCAGCGTTGCCCCAAGCCAAGATACGCAGTATTTT.

This rearrangement joins TRBV28 to TRBJ1-3; 8 positions match TRBD1. Germline CDR1 and CDR2: MDHEN and SYDVKM. This CDR3 spans 21 amino acids. Trimming removed 1 base from V and 0 bases from J; junction bases left unmatched: 17. The chain's CDR3 is CASSLSGARTGPLRSGNTIYF. For the CDR3, the DNA is TGTGCCAGCAGTTTATCCGGGGCACGGACAGGGCCCTTACGCTCTGGAAACACCATATATTTT.

The V gene is TRBV18, the J gene TRBJ1-2; 8 bases align to TRBD1. Trimming removed 3 bases from V and 8 bases from J; junction bases left unmatched: 5. The CDR3 runs 13 residues. Germline V gene sequence: CDR1 KGHSH, CDR2 LQKENI. CDR3 residues: CASSPDRAGGYTF. As DNA, the CDR3 is TGTGCCAGCTCACCGGACAGGGCAGGAGGCTACACCTTC. Full variable domain (missing parts from reference TRBV18 and TRBJ1-2): NAGVMQNPRHLVRRRGQEARLRCSPMKGHSHVYWYRQLPEEGLKFMVYLQKENIIDESGMPKERFSAEFPKEGPSILRIQQVVRGDSAAYFCASSPDRAGGYTFGSGTRLTVV.

The J gene is TRBJ2-7, the V gene TRBV6-1; possible D gene TRBD1, 6 bases. CDR1 MNHNS and CDR2 SASEGT come from the germline V gene. The CDR3 has 13 residues. V was clipped by 2 bases and J by 2 bases, with 7 bases between them. The DNA of the CDR3 is TGTGCCAGCAGTGAAAGACAGGCCTACGAGCAGTACTTC. Amino acids: CASSERQAYEQYF.

This clone was recorded a few times. The rearrangement joins TRBV27 to TRBJ2-7; 11 bases agree with TRBD2. J gave up 3 bases and V 5 bases, and 6 bases lay outside the gene matches. The CDR3 length is 15 residues. The germline V gene has CDR1 MNHEY and CDR2 SMNVEV (reference sequence). The CDR3 sequence is CASSELAGGNYEQYF. The CDR3 DNA reads as TGTGCCAGCAGTGAGCTAGCGGGGGGAAACTACGAGCAGTACTTC.

The gene calls are TRBV30 and TRBJ1-4, with 9 bases matching TRBD1. V shed 0 bases, J shed 3 bases, and the junction held 8 bases outside the gene matches. Germline values: CDR1 GTSNPN, CDR2 SVGIG (reference sequence). This CDR3 has 17 residues. The CDR3, as DNA: TGTGCCTGGAGTGTACAGTACAGGGGGCCAGCTAATGAAAAACTGTTTTTT. Translating it yields CAWSVQYRGPANEKLFF.

This clone was seen more than once but under ten times. The chain has TRBV10-3 and TRBJ2-1; D call uncertain. This CDR3 is 15 amino acids long. V was clipped by 3 bases and J by 2 bases, with 11 bases between them. The germline V gene encodes CDR1 ENHRY and CDR2 SYGVKD. The CDR3 nucleotides are TGTGCCATCAGTGACGCGGTCCTACCCTACAATGAGCAGTTCTTC. The encoded protein is CAISDAVLPYNEQFF.

This chain links TRBV7-2 with TRBJ1-6; unclear D gene. The CDR3 totals 16 residues. CDR1 is SGHTA and CDR2 is FQGNSA in the germline V gene. V lost 1 base and J lost 8, with 15 bases in between. As DNA, the CDR3 is TGTGCCAGCAGCTTAGGGGCGGGAAGGGTAGATTCACCCCTCCACTTT. Its translation: CASSLGAGRVDSPLHF.

This sequence joins TRBV7-9 and TRBJ2-5; 9 nucleotides match TRBD1. From germline, CDR1 is SEHNR and CDR2 FQNEAQ (reference sequence). CDR3 size: 15 residues. The junction had 5 bases not matched to a gene; V was cut back by 5 bases and J by 1 base. CDR3 nucleotide sequence: TGTGCCAGCAGCGAGGGACAGGGCGTCCAAGAGACCCAGTACTTC. It yields the protein CASSEGQGVQETQYF.

This sequence joins TRBV5-1 and TRBJ2-7, with a weak D call TRBD2 (7 bases). This CDR3 has 14 residues. The ends were cut back, 3 bases at V and 2 bases at J, with 12 bases in the middle. CDR1 is SGHRS, CDR2 YFSETQ, per germline. The CDR3 spells CASSSGEGAYEQYF. DNA of the CDR3: TGCGCCAGCAGCTCCGGGGAGGGGGCCTACGAGCAGTACTTC.

This clone has only a few counts. This chain joins TRBV4-3 and TRBJ2-3, with 9 positions matching TRBD2. Germline values: CDR1 LGHNA, CDR2 YSLEER. The CDR3 contains 16 residues. With 0 bases clipped from V and 7 bases from J, the junction kept 8 bases outside the gene matches. The CDR3 DNA is TGCGCCAGCAGCCAAGATCGGGTTAGCGGGGGCAATACGCAGTATTTT. Its protein product is CASSQDRVSGGNTQYF.

There are a few counts of this clone. The chain joins TRBV5-6 to TRBJ1-1, with a possible D match to TRBD1 (5 bases). This CDR3 spans 15 amino acids. Looked up from germline, CDR1 is SGHDT and CDR2 is YYEEEE. DNA for the CDR3: TGTGCAACTCAGTTGGGAGGGGCCAAGAACACTGAAGCTTTCTTT. The encoded protein is CATQLGGAKNTEAFF.

The chain has TRBV2 and TRBJ2-7; possibly TRBD2 for D (5 bases). The CDR3 totals 14 residues. Germline V gives CDR1 SNHLY, CDR2 FYNNEI. V lost 3 bases to trimming and J lost 0 bases, with 9 bases between them. CDR3 sequence reads: CASSEVGSSYEQYF. DNA of the CDR3: TGTGCCAGCAGTGAGGTAGGGAGCTCCTACGAGCAGTACTTC. The full variable domain, with the rest looked up from reference TRBV2 and TRBJ2-7, is EPEVTQTPSHQVTQMGQEVILRCVPISNHLYFYWYRQILGQKVEFLVSFYNNEISEKSEIFDDQFSVERPDGSNFTLKIRSTKLEDSAMYFCASSEVGSSYEQYFGPGTRLTVT.

The rearrangement links TRBV14 to TRBJ2-7; D unresolved. This CDR3 is built from 15 residues. Germline lookup yields CDR1 SGHDN and CDR2 FVKESK. V was clipped by 1 base and J by 0 bases, with 10 bases between them. In nucleotides, the CDR3 is TGTGCCAGCAGCCAAGGATACATGTTCTCCTACGAGCAGTACTTC. Its translation is CASSQGYMFSYEQYF.

V and J are TRBV6-5 and TRBJ2-7, with 10 bases lining up with TRBD2. J gave up 7 bases and V 2 bases, and 2 bases lay outside the gene matches. CDR1 and CDR2 (germline): MNHEY, SVGAGI. The CDR3 is made up of 13 amino acids. CDR3 in amino acids: CASSYLAGVEQYF. The CDR3 DNA follows: TGTGCCAGCAGTTACCTAGCGGGAGTTGAGCAGTACTTC.

The chain uses TRBV14 and TRBJ2-7, with no clear D. V lost 4 bases and J lost 2, with 12 bases in between. CDR3 size: 14 residues. CDR1 is SGHDN, CDR2 FVKESK, per germline. DNA for the CDR3: TGTGCCAGCAGCCGGAAGTTAGCCACCTACGAGCAGTACTTC. Residues: CASSRKLATYEQYF.

The chain employs TRBV2 and TRBJ1-2; tentative D call: TRBD1 (5 bases). Per germline, CDR1 SNHLY and CDR2 FYNNEI. The length of the CDR3 is 13 residues. Trimming stripped 5 bases from V and 4 bases from J, with 11 bases between. The CDR3 protein is CASSQTAIYGYTF. CDR3 coding DNA: TGTGCCAGCAGTCAGACAGCCATCTATGGCTACACCTTC.

The CDR3 sequence is CASKQQETQYF. The CDR3 nucleotides are TGTGCCAGCAAACAGCAAGAGACCCAGTACTTC. This chain links TRBV6-6 with TRBJ2-5; D unclear. Trimming left V 7 bases short and J 2 bases short, with 5 bases between. The CDR3 sequence is 11 residues long. Germline CDR1 MNHNY, CDR2 SVGAGI (reference sequence).

This rearrangement joins TRBV18 to TRBJ2-5; 8 bases match TRBD2. Per the germline V gene, CDR1 is KGHSH and CDR2 is LQKENI. The CDR3 covers 15 residues. The V segment lost 5 bases and the J segment 5 bases; nucleotides outside the gene matches: 10. CDR3 DNA: TGTGCCAGCTCAGAGACTAGCGCCTTAGGGGAGACCCAGTACTTC. This gives the protein CASSETSALGETQYF.

This chain links TRBV11-3 with TRBJ2-2; the D is unclear. V dropped 5 bases and J dropped 2 bases, with 3 bases sitting between them. CDR1 SGHNT and CDR2 YENEEA come from the germline V gene. The CDR3 has 12 amino acids. The CDR3 protein is CASSTNTGELFF. The CDR3 DNA follows: TGTGCCAGCAGCACAAACACCGGGGAGCTGTTTTTT.

The V call is TRBV5-4, the J call TRBJ2-7, with TRBD1 matching over 9 bases. V was pared by 4 bases and J by 2 bases, with 10 bases of the junction left unmatched. CDR3 length: 16 residues. Germline CDR1 reads SGHNT; CDR2 reads YYREEE (reference sequence). CDR3 DNA sequence: TGTGCCAGCAGCGGACCTACAGGGGGCTGGACCTACGAGCAGTACTTC. Amino acids: CASSGPTGGWTYEQYF.

The chain carries TRBV30 and TRBJ1-2; D might be TRBD1 (6 bases). V gave up 4 bases and J gave up 7 bases, with 19 bases separating them. The CDR3 is made up of 14 amino acids. The germline CDR1 and CDR2 sequences are GTSNPN and SVGIG (reference sequence). CDR3 DNA sequence: TGTGCCTGGACCTCACCTGGACAGCGAAGTGGCTACACCTTC. This encodes CAWTSPGQRSGYTF.

The chain combines TRBV4-1 with TRBJ2-3; D may be TRBD1 (6 bases). Germline V gene data show CDR1 as MGHRA and CDR2 as YSYEKL. The CDR3 covers 15 residues. V dropped 4 bases and J dropped 3 bases, with 14 bases sitting between them. CDR3 protein: CASSPIGGRTDTQYF. CDR3 nucleotide sequence: TGCGCCAGCAGCCCGATTGGGGGCAGGACAGATACGCAGTATTTT.

A single count supports this clone. The chain couples TRBV28 to TRBJ2-5; D might be TRBD1 (6 bases). Germline V CDR1 and CDR2: MDHEN, SYDVKM. CDR3 length: 12 amino acids. V was cut by 9 bases and J by 3 bases, with 11 bases left in between. This CDR3 is CASKGDKETQYF. DNA for the CDR3: TGTGCCAGTAAAGGGGACAAAGAGACCCAGTACTTC. Based on the CDR3 plus reference TRBV28 and TRBJ2-5, the full variable domain is DVKVTQSSRYLVKRTGEKVFLECVQDMDHENMFWYRQDPGLGLRLIYFSYDVKMKEKGDIPEGYSVSREKKERFSLILESASTNQTSMYLCASKGDKETQYFGPGTRLLVL.

The genes are TRBV28 and TRBJ1-2; possibly TRBD1 for D (6 bases). Germline assignment: CDR1 MDHEN and CDR2 SYDVKM. This CDR3 is built from 15 residues. Trimming stripped 3 bases from V and 2 bases from J, with 13 bases between. CDR3 nucleotide sequence: TGTGCCAGCAGTTTTGAATCAGGGGCCAACTATGGCTACACCTTC. It specifies CASSFESGANYGYTF.

The rearrangement uses TRBV9 and TRBJ1-3, with a possible D match to TRBD1 (5 bases). Trimming took off 0 bases at V and 3 bases at J, with 7 bases between the two ends. The CDR3 loop spans 14 amino acids. CDR1 and CDR2 from the germline V gene are SGDLS and YYNGEE. Here the CDR3 DNA reads TGTGCCAGCAGCGTAGTAGACAGTGGAAACACCATATATTTT. Its translation: CASSVVDSGNTIYF.